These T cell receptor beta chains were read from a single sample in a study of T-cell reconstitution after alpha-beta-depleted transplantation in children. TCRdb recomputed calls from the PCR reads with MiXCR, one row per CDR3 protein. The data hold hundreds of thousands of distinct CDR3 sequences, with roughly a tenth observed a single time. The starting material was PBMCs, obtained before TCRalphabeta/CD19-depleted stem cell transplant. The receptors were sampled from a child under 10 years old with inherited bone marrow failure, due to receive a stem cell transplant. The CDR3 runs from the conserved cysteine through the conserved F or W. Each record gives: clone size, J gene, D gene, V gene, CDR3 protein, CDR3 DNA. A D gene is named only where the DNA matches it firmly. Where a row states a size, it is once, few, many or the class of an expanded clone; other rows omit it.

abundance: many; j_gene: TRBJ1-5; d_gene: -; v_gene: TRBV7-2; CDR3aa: CASSWRTDQPQHF; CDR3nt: TGTGCCAGCAGCTGGAGGACAGATCAGCCCCAGCATTTT
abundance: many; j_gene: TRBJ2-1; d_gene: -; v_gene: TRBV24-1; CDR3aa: CATSDYRDRSYNEQFF; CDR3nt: TGTGCCACCAGTGACTACAGGGATCGCTCCTACAATGAGCAGTTCTTC
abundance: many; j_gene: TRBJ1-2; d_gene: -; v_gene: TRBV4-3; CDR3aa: CASSQDLARGGYGYTF; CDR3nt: TGCGCCAGCAGCCAAGATCTGGCAAGAGGGGGTTATGGCTACACCTTC
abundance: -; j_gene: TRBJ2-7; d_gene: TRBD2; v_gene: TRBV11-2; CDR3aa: CASSLAIAGGFYEQYF; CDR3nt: TGTGCCAGCAGCTTAGCTATAGCGGGAGGGTTCTACGAGCAGTACTTC
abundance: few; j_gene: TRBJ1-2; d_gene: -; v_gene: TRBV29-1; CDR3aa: CSVGTGRLYGYTF; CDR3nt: TGCAGCGTTGGCACGGGACGCCTTTATGGCTACACCTTC
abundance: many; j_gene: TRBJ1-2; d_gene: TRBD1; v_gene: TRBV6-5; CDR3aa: CASSYTGGNYGYTF; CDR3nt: TGTGCCAGCAGTTACACAGGGGGTAACTATGGCTACACCTTC
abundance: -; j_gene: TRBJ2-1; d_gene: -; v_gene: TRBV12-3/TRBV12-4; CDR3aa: CASSLSRTDFYNEQFF; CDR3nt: TGTGCCAGCAGTTTATCTCGTACCGATTTCTACAATGAGCAGTTCTTC
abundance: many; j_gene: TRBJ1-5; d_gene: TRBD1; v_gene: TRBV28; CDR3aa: CASSFARQGGNQLQHF; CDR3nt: TGTGCCAGCAGTTTCGCGAGACAGGGAGGCAATCAGCTCCAGCATTTT
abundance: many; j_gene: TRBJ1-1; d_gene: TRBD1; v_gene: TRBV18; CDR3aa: CASSGADREGTEAFF; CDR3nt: TGTGCCAGCTCAGGGGCCGACAGGGAAGGCACTGAAGCTTTCTTT
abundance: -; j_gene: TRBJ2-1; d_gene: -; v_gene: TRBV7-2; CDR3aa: CASSLGSENEQFF; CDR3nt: TGTGCCAGCAGCTTAGGCAGCGAGAATGAGCAGTTCTTC
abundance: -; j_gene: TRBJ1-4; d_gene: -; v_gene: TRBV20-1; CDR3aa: CCARDRAGVRTNEKLFF; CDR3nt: TGCTGTGCTAGAGATCGGGCAGGCGTTCGCACTAATGAAAAACTGTTTTTT
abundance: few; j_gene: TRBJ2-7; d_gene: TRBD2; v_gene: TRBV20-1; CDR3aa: CSATFSWASGTYEQYF; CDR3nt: TGCAGTGCTACCTTCTCCTGGGCTAGCGGGACCTACGAGCAGTACTTC
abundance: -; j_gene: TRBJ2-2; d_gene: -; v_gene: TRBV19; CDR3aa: CASSILGPLNTGELFF; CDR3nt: TGTGCCAGTAGTATCCTTGGTCCCTTGAACACCGGGGAGCTGTTTTTT
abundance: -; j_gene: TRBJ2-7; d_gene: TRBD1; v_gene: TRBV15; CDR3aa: CATSRLDREDEQYF; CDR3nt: TGTGCCACCAGCAGATTGGACAGGGAGGACGAGCAGTACTTC
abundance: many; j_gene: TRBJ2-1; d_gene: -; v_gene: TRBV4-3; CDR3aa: CASSQDEVNEQFF; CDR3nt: TGCGCCAGCAGCCAAGATGAAGTGAATGAGCAGTTCTTC
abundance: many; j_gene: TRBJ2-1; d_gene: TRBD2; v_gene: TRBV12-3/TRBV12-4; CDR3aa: CASSLRTSLTYNEQFF; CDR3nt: TGTGCCAGCAGCCTAAGGACTAGCTTGACCTACAATGAGCAGTTCTTC
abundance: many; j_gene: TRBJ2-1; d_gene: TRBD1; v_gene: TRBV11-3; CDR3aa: CASSRNRGSYNEQFF; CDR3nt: TGTGCCAGCAGCCGTAACAGGGGGTCCTACAATGAGCAGTTCTTC
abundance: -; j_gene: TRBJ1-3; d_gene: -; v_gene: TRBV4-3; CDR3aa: CSSSQDRSGGNTIYF; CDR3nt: TGCTCCAGCAGCCAAGATCGGAGTGGTGGAAACACCATATATTTT
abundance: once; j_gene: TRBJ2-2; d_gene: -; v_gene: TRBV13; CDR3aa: CASSLGPSGGPTGELFF; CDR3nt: TGTGCCAGCAGCTTAGGCCCCTCGGGCGGTCCCACCGGGGAGCTGTTTTTT
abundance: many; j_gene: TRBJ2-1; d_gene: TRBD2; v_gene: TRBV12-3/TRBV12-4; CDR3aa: CASRGRAGSVHNEQFF; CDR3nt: TGTGCCAGCAGGGGACGAGCGGGATCAGTACACAATGAGCAGTTCTTC
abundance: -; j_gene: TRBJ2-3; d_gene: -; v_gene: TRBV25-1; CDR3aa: CASSEKSPWEPSTDTQYF; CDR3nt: TGTGCCAGCAGTGAAAAATCCCCCTGGGAACCTAGCACAGATACGCAGTATTTT
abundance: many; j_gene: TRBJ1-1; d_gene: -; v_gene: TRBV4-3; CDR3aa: CASSLKGGLVTFF; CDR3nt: TGCGCCAGCAGCCTGAAAGGGGGTTTAGTCACTTTCTTT
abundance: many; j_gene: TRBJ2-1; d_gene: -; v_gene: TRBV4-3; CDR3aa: CASSQEGRSSYNEQFF; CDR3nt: TGCGCCAGCAGCCAGGAAGGGAGGAGCTCCTACAATGAGCAGTTCTTC
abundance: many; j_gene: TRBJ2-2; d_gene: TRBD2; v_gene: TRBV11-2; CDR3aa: CASSSLLAALNTGELFF; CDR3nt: TGTGCCAGCAGCTCCCTACTAGCGGCCCTGAACACCGGGGAGCTGTTTTTT
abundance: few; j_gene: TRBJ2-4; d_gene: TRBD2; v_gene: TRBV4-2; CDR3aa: CASGPGGGDDIQYF; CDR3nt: TGTGCCAGCGGGCCCGGGGGAGGGGATGACATTCAGTACTTC
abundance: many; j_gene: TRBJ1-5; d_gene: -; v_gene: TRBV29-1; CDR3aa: CSVKQGLGPQHF; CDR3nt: TGCAGCGTTAAACAGGGTTTGGGGCCCCAGCATTTT
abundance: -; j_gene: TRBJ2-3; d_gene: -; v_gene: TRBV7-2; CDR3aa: CASCRWRDTDTQYF; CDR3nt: TGTGCCAGCTGCCGGTGGCGGGACACAGATACGCAGTATTTT
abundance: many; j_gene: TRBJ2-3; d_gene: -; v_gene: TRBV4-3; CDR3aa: CASSLSTKYTDTQYF; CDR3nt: TGCGCCAGCAGCCTATCGACCAAGTACACAGATACGCAGTATTTT
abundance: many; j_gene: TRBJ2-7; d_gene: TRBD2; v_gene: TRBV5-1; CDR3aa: CASSSTAGRPYEQYF; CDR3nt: TGCGCCAGCAGCTCGACAGCCGGGAGGCCCTACGAGCAGTACTTC
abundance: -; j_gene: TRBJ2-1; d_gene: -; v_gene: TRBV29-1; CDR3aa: CSARGPSLLPYNEQFF; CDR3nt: TGCAGCGCCCGGGGCCCTTCCCTGTTACCGTACAATGAGCAGTTCTTC